The 14 T cell receptor beta chains below all came from one sample that was sequenced in a study of cytomegalovirus exposure and HLA in healthy donors. The PCR made use of 60 Vbeta and 13 Jbeta primers. Method: immunoSEQ multiplex PCR; TCRdb's copy keeps in-frame clones and lacks some. The sample carries 150,000 or so clones, about four fifths recorded once. Sequenced input: PBMCs. The receptor source for this set is a woman aged 45-65 years in good health and CMV-seropositive.

This clone was seen only a few times. The gene calls are TRBV29-1 and TRBJ2-2, with D perhaps TRBD2 (5 bases). The length of the CDR3 is 15 residues. Germline-derived CDR1 and CDR2 are SQVTM and ANQGSEA. V dropped 5 bases and J dropped 3 bases, with 16 bases sitting between them. Here the CDR3 reads CSVPSAGRDTGELFF. In DNA form, the CDR3 reads TGCAGCGTTCCCTCGGCGGGCCGGGACACCGGGGAGCTGTTTTTT.

The rearrangement links TRBV28 to TRBJ1-2; D might be TRBD1 (5 bases). From germline, CDR1 is MDHEN and CDR2 SYDVKM. This CDR3 is 12 amino acids long. The ends were cut back, 6 bases at V and 5 bases at J, with 10 bases in the middle. CDR3 sequence (DNA): TGTGCCAGCAGCGCGGCAGGGTATGGCTACACCTTC. Translated, it gives CASSAAGYGYTF.

The chain joins TRBV27 to TRBJ1-1; 8 bases match TRBD1. This CDR3 region has 19 residues. Germline lookup yields CDR1 MNHEY and CDR2 SMNVEV (reference sequence). V gave up 3 bases and J gave up 5 bases; unmatched junction bases: 20. The CDR3 DNA reads TGTGCCAGCAGTTTTGGCCGAACTCGGACAGGGTCTTCGAAGACTGAAGCTTTCTTT. Its translation: CASSFGRTRTGSSKTEAFF.

This clone was seen a handful of times. This rearrangement joins TRBV11-2 to TRBJ1-1; TRBD1 is a possible D gene (6 bases). Trimming left V 5 bases short and J 6 bases short, with 16 bases between. Germline V lookup: CDR1 SGHAT, CDR2 FQNNGV. This CDR3 is built from 14 residues. CDR3 in amino acids: CASSPRRDNPEAFF. The CDR3 DNA follows: TGTGCCAGCAGCCCCCGCCGGGACAACCCTGAAGCTTTCTTT.

J is TRBJ2-7 and V is TRBV28, with D possibly matching TRBD1 (6 bases). Trimming took off 5 bases at V and 2 bases at J, with 16 bases between the two ends. CDR1 MDHEN and CDR2 SYDVKM come from the germline V gene. The CDR3 runs 15 residues. CDR3 nucleotides: TGTGCCAGCAGTACGAAACCAGGGGCGCCCTACGAGCAGTACTTC. This codes for CASSTKPGAPYEQYF.

J is TRBJ2-4 and V is TRBV29-1; 9 bases agree with TRBD1. The germline CDR1 and CDR2 sequences are SQVTM and ANQGSEA. After removal of 6 bases from V and 8 bases from J, the junction contained 8 bases not matched to a gene. The CDR3 totals 13 residues. The DNA for the CDR3 is TGCAGCGTCGAACCGGGACAGGGAGACATTCAGTACTTC. Translated, it gives CSVEPGQGDIQYF.

V is TRBV19 and J is TRBJ1-5, with TRBD1 matching over 8 bases. CDR1 is LNHDA, CDR2 SQIVND, per germline (reference sequence). The CDR3 extends over 15 amino acids. The J segment lost 10 bases and the V segment lost 9 bases, leaving 17 bases of the junction unmatched. The CDR3: CASQNRGGTSEPQHF. DNA for the CDR3: TGTGCCAGCCAGAACAGGGGGGGGACAAGCGAACCCCAGCATTTT.

In DNA form, the CDR3 reads TGTGCCAGCAGCTTCGTTCCGGGAGCTAACTATGGCTACACCTTC. It encodes CASSFVPGANYGYTF. This rearrangement joins TRBV5-6 to TRBJ1-2; D is undetermined. CDR3 length: 15 residues. The V end was cut by 2 bases, the J end by 0 bases, with 11 bases between. CDR1 SGHDT and CDR2 YYEEEE come from the germline V gene.

This rearrangement joins TRBV5-6 to TRBJ1-2; 10 nucleotides match TRBD1. V shed 4 bases, J shed 4 bases, and the junction held 4 bases outside the gene matches. Looked up from germline, CDR1 is SGHDT and CDR2 is YYEEEE. CDR3 length equals 14 residues. The DNA for the CDR3 is TGTGCCAGCAGCCCGGGGACAGGGGCCTATGGCTACACCTTC. Its translation: CASSPGTGAYGYTF.

The DNA for the CDR3 is TGTGCCAGCAGCTTAGAAGGCCGGGACAGGGGTTTGGAGACCCAGTACTTC. It specifies CASSLEGRDRGLETQYF. This sequence joins TRBV11-3 and TRBJ2-5; 10 bases map to TRBD1. CDR3 size: 17 residues. CDR1 is SGHNT, CDR2 YENEEA, per germline. V dropped 0 bases and J dropped 5; count of bases not matched to a gene: 9. The variable domain in full, with the rest retrieved from reference TRBV11-3 and TRBJ2-5, is EAGVVQSPRYKIIEKKQPVAFWCNPISGHNTLYWYLQNLGQGPELLIRYENEEAVDDSQLPKDRFSAERLKGVDSTLKIQPAELGDSAVYLCASSLEGRDRGLETQYFGPGTRLLVL.

The chain links TRBV19 to TRBJ1-1, with a weak D call TRBD1 (5 bases). Germline-derived CDR1 and CDR2 are LNHDA and SQIVND (reference sequence). The CDR3 sequence is 15 residues long. With 1 base removed from V and 5 bases from J, the gap between germline ends came to 14 bases. The CDR3 DNA is TGTGCCAGTAGTATAGCAGGAGCGGAGGGGACTGAAGCTTTCTTT. Amino acid sequence: CASSIAGAEGTEAFF.

This clone was counted between two and nine times. This rearrangement joins TRBV7-8 to TRBJ2-7, with 9 bases that match TRBD1. CDR1 and CDR2 from the germline V gene are SGHVS and FQNEAQ. The CDR3 has 13 residues. After removal of 3 bases from V and 4 bases from J, the junction contained 1 base not matched to a gene. The CDR3 sequence: CASSLGTGYEQYF. CDR3 DNA sequence: TGTGCCAGCAGCTTGGGGACAGGGTACGAGCAGTACTTC.

This clone was seen only once. This chain joins TRBV7-3 and TRBJ2-7; 9 positions agree with TRBD1. This CDR3 contains 15 residues. The J segment lost 6 bases and the V segment lost 5 bases, leaving 11 bases of the junction unmatched. CDR1 and CDR2 from the germline V gene are SGHTA and FQGTGA. Here the CDR3 DNA reads TGTGCCAGCAGCAAAGGACGGGACAGGGTCTTCGAGCAGTACTTC. This gives the protein CASSKGRDRVFEQYF.

A word on this clone: In the same sample, other DNA sequences code for this CDR3. The genes are TRBV18 and TRBJ2-1, with 7 bases fitting TRBD2. J was trimmed by 7 bases and V by 0 bases; bases with no gene match: 0. Germline V gives CDR1 KGHSH, CDR2 LQKENI. The CDR3 is made up of 13 amino acids. The DNA of the CDR3 is TGTGCCAGCTCACCACCGGGGGGGAATGAGCAGTTCTTC. Translating gives CASSPPGGNEQFF. Variable domain in full (rest from reference TRBV18 and TRBJ2-1): NAGVMQNPRHLVRRRGQEARLRCSPMKGHSHVYWYRQLPEEGLKFMVYLQKENIIDESGMPKERFSAEFPKEGPSILRIQQVVRGDSAAYFCASSPPGGNEQFFGPGTRLTVL.